Each of the 10 T cell receptor beta chains below was sequenced from the same sample in a study of read filtering for tumor transcriptome and immune sequencing. This library used roughly 0.4 ug RNA and molecular barcoded adaptors spanning alpha/delta and beta/gamma chains. Via MiXCR, TCRdb re-called the reads, giving one row per CDR3 protein. The data show about 39,000 distinct CDR3 sequences, with 14% seen just once and around 20% held by the top ten. Sequencing was carried out using a population of CD138-negative cells sorted from bone marrow. All receptors derive from a donor at least 40 years old with multiple myeloma.

For this clonotype: It may be a read error: a sequence one base away is much more abundant. This chain uses TRBV28 with TRBJ2-5; D gene unclear. CDR3 length equals 14 residues. In germline, CDR1 is MDHEN, CDR2 SYDVKM. CDR3 amino acids: CASSLGLTQETQCF. The CDR3 bases are TGTGCCAGCAGTTTGGGTCTCACCCAAGAGACTCAGTGCTTC.

On this clonotype itself: A much larger clone lies a single base off, so this may be a read error. Because the CDR3 is missing its conserved closing phenylalanine or tryptophan, this is likely a read error. This chain links TRBV18 with TRBJ2-7, with D unclear. CDR1 is KGHSH and CDR2 is LQKENI in the germline V gene. V was trimmed by 2 bases and J by 5 bases, leaving 13 bases between them. The CDR3 totals 14 residues. This CDR3 is CASSPGQVMDEQYL. The CDR3 DNA sequence: TGTGCCAGCTCACCAGGCCAGGTGATGGACGAGCAGTACCTC.

To note about this clonotype: One junction end disagrees with the germline gene, perhaps due to a read error. The chain links TRBV27 to TRBJ1-4; no definite D call. CDR1 MNHEY and CDR2 SMNVEV come from the germline V gene (reference sequence). The CDR3 is made up of 13 amino acids. CDR3 residues: CASSIRENEKRFF. The CDR3 DNA reads TGTGCCAGCAGCATTCGGGAAAATGAAAAACGGTTTTTT. Variable domain in full (rest from reference TRBV27 and TRBJ1-4): EAQVTQNPRYLITVTGKKLTVTCSQNMNHEYMSWYRQDPGLGLRQIYYSMNVEVTDKGDVPEGYKVSRKEKRNFPLILESPSPNQTSLYFCASSIRENEKRFFGSGTQLSVL.

This clonotype was counted at least ten times. J is TRBJ2-3 and V is TRBV29-1, with D unclear. Germline loops: CDR1 SQVTM, CDR2 ANQGSEA. This CDR3 comprises 14 residues. Trimming shortened V by 8 bases and J by 0 bases, and 15 bases separated the two germline ends. This CDR3 is CSHRIGRSTDTQYF. In DNA form, the CDR3 reads TGCAGCCACCGGATTGGCAGAAGCACAGATACGCAGTATTTT.

This clonotype was seen ten or more times. V gene TRBV5-1 combines with J gene TRBJ1-5, with unresolved D. Germline lookup yields CDR1 SGHRS and CDR2 YFSETQ. V lost 0 bases and J lost 3, with 7 bases in between. There are 14 residues in the CDR3. The CDR3 sequence: CASSLEGTNQPQHF. The DNA for the CDR3 is TGCGCCAGCAGCTTGGAGGGTACCAATCAGCCCCAGCATTTT.

Details on this clonotype: This probably arose from a read error, given a far larger clone one base away. V gene TRBV5-5 combines with J gene TRBJ2-2, with D possibly being TRBD2 (5 bases). Trimming cost V 10 bases and J 0 bases, with 13 bases left between them. Germline values: CDR1 SGHKS, CDR2 YYEKEE (reference sequence). The CDR3 has 14 residues. The CDR3 reads CACRTGANTGELFF. CDR3 nucleotide sequence: TGTGCCTGCCGAACCGGGGCGAACACCGGGGAGCTGTTTTTT.

About this clonotype: A read error is possible here, since a much larger clone lies one base away. The rearrangement uses TRBV4-3 and TRBJ2-1; 10 positions agree with TRBD2. This CDR3 region has 16 residues. Germline loops: CDR1 LGHNA, CDR2 YSLEER. The trim removed 2 bases at V and 10 bases at J, leaving 11 bases unmatched. The CDR3 loop reads CASSQSSGAGGKEQFF. The CDR3 bases are TGCGCCAGCAGCCAAAGCTCCGGAGCGGGGGGGAAAGAGCAGTTCTTC.

In the case of this clonotype: This probably arose from a read error, given a far larger clone one base away. V is TRBV23-1 and J is TRBJ2-7, with TRBD2 identical over 7 bases. TRBV23-1 is an ORF, with its function uncertain. V trimming: 7 bases; J trimming: 7 bases; junction bases outside the gene matches: 22. The CDR3 consists of 17 residues. CDR3 DNA sequence: TGCGCCAGCACCCACCAGGTCCCGCGACATGGGGAGGGGGAGCAGTACTTC. As protein: CASTHQVPRHGEGEQYF.

This clonotype was observed at least ten times. The V and J genes are TRBV20-1 and TRBJ2-3; TRBD2 is a possible D gene (5 bases). From germline, CDR1 is DFQATT and CDR2 SNEGSKA (reference sequence). V lost 2 bases and J lost 3, with 21 bases in between. This CDR3 is 17 amino acids long. CDR3 sequence reads: CSARSPPGIHGTDTQYF. CDR3 bases: TGCAGTGCTAGATCACCCCCGGGGATTCACGGAACAGATACGCAGTATTTT.

In this sample, this clonotype turned up a few times. The rearrangement uses TRBV6-1 and TRBJ2-5, with 8 bases identical to TRBD1. This CDR3 region has 14 residues. V shed 6 bases and J 5 bases; nucleotides not matched to a gene: 8. Germline V gene lookup returns CDR1 MNHNS and CDR2 SASEGT. Here the CDR3 DNA reads TGTGCCAGCAGGGCAGGGGGCGGTCTGGAGACCCAGTACTTC. Translated: CASRAGGGLETQYF.